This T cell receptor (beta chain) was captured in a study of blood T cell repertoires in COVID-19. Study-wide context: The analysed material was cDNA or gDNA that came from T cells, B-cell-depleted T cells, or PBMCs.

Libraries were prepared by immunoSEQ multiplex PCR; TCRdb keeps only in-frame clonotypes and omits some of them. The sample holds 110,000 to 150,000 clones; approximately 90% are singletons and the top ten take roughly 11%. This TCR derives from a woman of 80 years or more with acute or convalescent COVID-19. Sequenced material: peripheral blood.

The chain's CDR3 is CASSYENQVANYGYTF. Written as DNA, the CDR3 is TGTGCCAGCAGTTACGAGAACCAGGTTGCTAACTATGGCTACACCTTC. This chain joins TRBV6-5 and TRBJ1-2; D is unresolved. V lost 2 bases, J lost 0 bases, and 13 bases lay in between. The CDR3 runs 16 residues. Germline V gene lookup returns CDR1 MNHEY and CDR2 SVGAGI.